This record concerns one TCR beta chain sequence. Its antigen is currently unknown. Only in-frame clones appear in the TCRdb table, and some are missing; sequencing was by immunoSEQ multiplex PCR. The sample holds 95,000 to 110,000 clones, roughly 80% seen once. The CDR3 sequence is 12 residues long. The germline V and J ends were trimmed by 1 base and 7 bases, with 7 bases remaining between them. Germline values: CDR1 MNHNS, CDR2 SASEGT. This specimen belongs to a study of T cell clones after liver transplantation. About the research overall: A pre-transplant mixed lymphocyte reaction with TCRbeta sequencing defined graft-donor-reactive clones followed in post-transplant blood. Study-wide findings and caveats: Small, mixed patient groups and varying post-transplant times limit these conclusions.

The chain uses TRBV6-1 and TRBJ2-5; D uncertain. This material consisted of CD4+ T cells from blood, taken before liver transplant. This TCR came from a human donor who received a liver transplant. The chain's CDR3 is CASSEGQRTQYF. The CDR3 DNA reads as TGTGCCAGCAGTGAAGGCCAGAGGACCCAGTACTTC.